Presented here are 14 T cell receptor beta chains from one specimen sequenced in a study of blood T cell repertoires in COVID-19. Method: immunoSEQ multiplex PCR; TCRdb's copy keeps in-frame clones and lacks some. This table has about 71,000 clones, roughly 76% appearing once. Source material: peripheral blood. These receptors were collected from a woman of 80 years or more with active or convalescent COVID-19.

The chain employs TRBV20-1 and TRBJ1-6, with 7 bases matching TRBD1. The CDR3 covers 15 residues. The germline CDR1 and CDR2 sequences are DFQATT and SNEGSKA (reference sequence). V lost 3 bases to trimming and J lost 7 bases; unmatched junction nucleotides: 9. The CDR3 protein is CSASKGGLGNSPLHF. The CDR3 DNA is TGCAGTGCTAGTAAAGGGGGCCTCGGCAATTCACCCCTCCACTTT.

The J gene is TRBJ2-3, the V gene TRBV7-2, with D possibly TRBD2 on 6 matching bases. V was cut by 3 bases and J by 1 base, with 11 bases left in between. The CDR3 contains 15 residues. Germline CDR1 SGHTA, CDR2 FQGNSA. The CDR3: CASSLGGERTDTQYF. As DNA, the CDR3 is TGTGCCAGCAGCTTGGGCGGGGAGCGCACAGATACGCAGTATTTT. Full variable domain (rest looked up from reference TRBV7-2 and TRBJ2-3): GAGVSQSPSNKVTEKGKDVELRCDPISGHTALYWYRQSLGQGLEFLIYFQGNSAPDKSGLPSDRFSAERTGGSVSTLTIQRTQQEDSAVYLCASSLGGERTDTQYFGPGTRLTVL.

This clone was seen a single time. The chain recombines TRBV28 with TRBJ2-7; the D gene is possibly TRBD2 (5 bases). The germline V gene has CDR1 MDHEN and CDR2 SYDVKM. CDR3 length: 12 amino acids. Trimming took off 5 bases at V and 7 bases at J, with 12 bases between the two ends. The chain's CDR3 is CASSVGPGEQYF. CDR3 in DNA: TGTGCCAGCAGTGTCGGACCGGGGGAGCAGTACTTC.

This rearrangement joins TRBV5-5 to TRBJ1-2; D unresolved. Germline V CDR1 and CDR2: SGHKS, YYEKEE (reference sequence). V shed 1 base and J shed 8 bases, with 18 bases lying between them. This CDR3 has 15 amino acids. The CDR3: CASSLSSGHSRGYTF. In DNA, the CDR3 is TGTGCCAGCAGCTTGTCGTCGGGTCATTCTCGCGGCTACACCTTC.

The gene calls are TRBV18 and TRBJ2-2; tentatively, D is TRBD2 (5 bases). Trimming removed 1 base at V and 5 bases at J, with 11 bases between. The CDR3 extends over 15 amino acids. Germline V gives CDR1 KGHSH, CDR2 LQKENI. CDR3: CASSPRTPGTGELFF. In nucleotides, the CDR3 is TGTGCCAGCTCACCACGGACTCCCGGTACCGGGGAGCTGTTTTTT.

As to this clone: A junction boundary mismatches the germline segment, possibly from a read error. The V gene is TRBV3-1 (or the pseudogene TRBV3-2), the J gene TRBJ1-4; weak D call: TRBD1 (5 bases). The germline V gene encodes CDR1 LGHDT and CDR2 YNNKEL (reference sequence). This CDR3 is 14 amino acids long. The DNA for the CDR3 is TGTGCCAGCAGCGAAGATTCCCCCCAGGGAAAACTGTTTTTT. It translates to CASSEDSPQGKLFF.

The J gene is TRBJ2-7, the V gene TRBV6-5, with TRBD1 identical over 8 bases. In germline, CDR1 is MNHEY, CDR2 SVGAGI. Trimming cost V 7 bases and J 2 bases; bases outside gene matches: 7. The CDR3 has 14 residues. The CDR3 DNA reads as TGTGCCAGCACCGACGACAGGGGTACCTACGAGCAGTACTTC. It yields the protein CASTDDRGTYEQYF.

This clone was found once. The chain has TRBV25-1 and TRBJ1-5, with 11 positions matching TRBD1. This CDR3 region has 17 residues. V shed 8 bases, J shed 6 bases, and the junction held 15 bases outside the gene matches. Germline assignment: CDR1 MGHDK and CDR2 SYGVNS. CDR3 residues: CASAYAAGQGAIQPQHF. CDR3 in DNA: TGTGCCAGCGCTTACGCAGCCGGACAGGGGGCGATTCAGCCCCAGCATTTT.

V usage is TRBV4-3 and J usage is TRBJ1-1; a possible D gene is TRBD1 (6 bases). This CDR3 is 15 amino acids long. Germline lookup yields CDR1 LGHNA and CDR2 YSLEER. The V gene lost 1 base and the J gene lost 4 bases, with 13 bases spanning the gap. The CDR3 region is CASSQVGMGATEAFF. CDR3 sequence (DNA): TGCGCCAGCAGCCAAGTTGGCATGGGGGCCACTGAAGCTTTCTTT.

The CDR3 DNA sequence: TGTGCCTGGACCTTTAAGGGAGGGACAGGACAAACTGAAGCTTTCTTT. Translated, it gives CAWTFKGGTGQTEAFF. The chain links TRBV30 to TRBJ1-1; 8 bases fit TRBD1. The length of the CDR3 is 16 residues. Germline values: CDR1 GTSNPN, CDR2 SVGIG (reference sequence). V dropped 4 bases and J dropped 5; count of bases not matched to a gene: 15.

The chain carries TRBV4-3 and TRBJ2-1; D uncertain. V gave up 2 bases and J gave up 9 bases, with 17 bases separating them. The CDR3 covers 15 residues. The germline CDR1 and CDR2 sequences are LGHNA and YSLEER. This CDR3 is CASSQTHIPTGEQFF. In DNA, the CDR3 is TGCGCCAGCAGCCAAACCCACATACCGACGGGTGAGCAGTTCTTC.

The chain joins TRBV5-1 to TRBJ2-7, with a possible D match to TRBD1 (6 bases). Per the germline V gene, CDR1 is SGHRS and CDR2 is YFSETQ. The CDR3 has 15 amino acids. Deletions cut 0 bases from V and 5 bases from J, with 15 bases between. The CDR3 protein is CASSLDGRGRDEQYF. CDR3 nucleotides: TGCGCCAGCAGCTTGGACGGCAGGGGTAGGGACGAGCAGTACTTC.

Ten or more counts support this clone. The gene calls are TRBV27 and TRBJ2-7, with D possibly being TRBD2 (6 bases). The V gene lost 4 bases and the J gene lost 7 bases, with 14 bases spanning the gap. Germline CDR1 reads MNHEY; CDR2 reads SMNVEV (reference sequence). This CDR3 has 13 amino acids. The CDR3 reads CASSSTSAGEQYF. CDR3 DNA sequence: TGTGCCAGCAGTTCCACGTCGGCGGGAGAGCAGTACTTC.

The J gene is TRBJ2-2, the V gene TRBV5-6; 8 bases fit TRBD2. V lost 5 bases, J lost 5 bases, and 8 bases stayed unmatched. Germline V gene sequence: CDR1 SGHDT, CDR2 YYEEEE. The CDR3 runs 15 residues. The CDR3, as DNA: TGTGCCAGCAGACCTGGACTAGCTGGTACCGGGGAGCTGTTTTTT. This gives the protein CASRPGLAGTGELFF.